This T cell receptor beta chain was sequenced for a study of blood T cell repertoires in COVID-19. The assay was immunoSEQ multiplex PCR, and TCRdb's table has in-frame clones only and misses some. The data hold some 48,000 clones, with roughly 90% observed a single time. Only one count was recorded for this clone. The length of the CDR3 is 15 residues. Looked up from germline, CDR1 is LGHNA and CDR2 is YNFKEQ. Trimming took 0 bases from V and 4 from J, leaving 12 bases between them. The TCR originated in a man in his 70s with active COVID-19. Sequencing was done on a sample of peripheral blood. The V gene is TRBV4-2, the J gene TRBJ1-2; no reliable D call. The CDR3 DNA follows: TGTGCCAGCAGCCAAGAATTGGAGGGAGGCTATGGCTACACCTTC. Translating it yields CASSQELEGGYGYTF.